These 9 T cell receptor beta chains were all obtained from the same sample, sequenced in a study of cytomegalovirus exposure and HLA in healthy donors. Generated by immunoSEQ multiplex PCR, the TCRdb table keeps only in-frame clones and is missing some. The profile shows 100,000 to 130,000 clones, around 85% of them singletons. Sequencing input: PBMCs. Receptor source: a young woman in good health and CMV-seronegative.

The genes are TRBV7-2 and TRBJ2-1; TRBD2 is a possible D gene (6 bases). This CDR3 is 15 amino acids long. Germline lookup yields CDR1 SGHTA and CDR2 FQGNSA. Trimming removed 1 base at V and 2 bases at J, with 9 bases between. CDR3 bases: TGTGCCAGCAGCTTAGAACTAGCAGCCTACAATGAGCAGTTCTTC. It specifies CASSLELAAYNEQFF. The full variable domain, in which reference TRBV7-2 and TRBJ2-1 provide the parts outside the CDR3, is GAGVSQSPSNKVTEKGKDVELRCDPISGHTALYWYRQSLGQGLEFLIYFQGNSAPDKSGLPSDRFSAERTGGSVSTLTIQRTQQEDSAVYLCASSLELAAYNEQFFGPGTRLTVL.

The J gene is TRBJ1-1, the V gene TRBV5-5, with D perhaps matching TRBD1 (6 bases). Germline CDR1 reads SGHKS; CDR2 reads YYEKEE (reference sequence). Trimming removed 4 bases from V and 4 bases from J, with 17 bases in between. CDR3 length equals 15 residues. This chain's CDR3 is CASSRRQVEATEAFF. In DNA form, the CDR3 reads TGTGCCAGCAGCCGAAGACAGGTCGAGGCCACTGAAGCTTTCTTT.

The chain joins TRBV2 to TRBJ1-6; TRBD1 is a possible D gene (5 bases). Germline V gene sequence: CDR1 SNHLY, CDR2 FYNNEI. The ends were cut back, 3 bases at V and 9 bases at J, with 9 bases in the middle. The CDR3 spans 13 residues. The CDR3 region has the DNA TGTGCCAGCAGTGACAGGGTACCTTCACCCCTCCACTTT. This translates into CASSDRVPSPLHF.

This chain links TRBV15 with TRBJ1-2, with D possibly being TRBD1 (6 bases). V was shortened by 0 bases and J by 4 bases, with 9 bases between the two germline ends. Per the germline V gene, CDR1 is LNHNV and CDR2 is YYDKDF (reference sequence). This CDR3 has 14 amino acids. DNA for the CDR3: TGTGCCACCAGCAGAGAAAGGACAGCCTATGGCTACACCTTC. Its protein product is CATSRERTAYGYTF.

This clone was recorded once. The chain uses TRBV7-9 and TRBJ2-5; perhaps TRBD2 as D (6 bases). Germline V CDR1 and CDR2: SEHNR, FQNEAQ (reference sequence). V was cut by 8 bases and J by 5 bases, with 12 bases left in between. The CDR3 consists of 12 residues. CDR3 bases: TGTGCCAGCTCGTGGAGGGCTGAGACCCAGTACTTC. Translation: CASSWRAETQYF.

The rearrangement uses TRBV28 and TRBJ1-5; TRBD1 aligns across 9 bases. Germline trimming cut 6 bases from V and 1 base from J; bases unmatched to any gene: 13. Looked up from germline, CDR1 is MDHEN and CDR2 is SYDVKM. The CDR3 covers 18 residues. The CDR3 DNA is TGTGCCAGCAGCCTATTTACCGGGACAGGGCTCAGCAATCAGCCCCAGCATTTT. The encoded protein is CASSLFTGTGLSNQPQHF.

This sequence joins TRBV30 and TRBJ2-3; 8 nucleotides agree with TRBD2. Germline CDR1 is GTSNPN and CDR2 is SVGIG (reference sequence). The CDR3 is 16 residues long. V lost 8 bases, J lost 3 bases, and 16 bases stayed unmatched. CDR3 residues: CAARIFAGGATDTQYF. CDR3 coding DNA: TGTGCCGCCAGGATCTTCGCCGGGGGGGCAACAGATACGCAGTATTTT. Supplemented by reference TRBV30 and TRBJ2-3, the full variable domain reads SQTIHQWPATLVQPVGSPLSLECTVEGTSNPNLYWYRQAAGRGLQLLFYSVGIGQISSEVPQNLSASRPQDRQFILSSKKLLLSDSGFYLCAARIFAGGATDTQYFGPGTRLTVL.

The chain carries TRBV10-2 and TRBJ1-1, with TRBD1 matching 7 bases. CDR1 and CDR2 (germline): WSHSY, SAAADI. V lost 3 bases and J lost 0; bases outside the gene matches: 4. The CDR3 is 15 residues long. This chain's CDR3 is CASSDRGQLNTEAFF. The DNA for the CDR3 is TGCGCCAGCAGTGATCGGGGACAGTTGAACACTGAAGCTTTCTTT.

The chain uses TRBV9 and TRBJ2-3; TRBD2 aligns across 7 bases. CDR3 length: 14 amino acids. The V gene's germline CDR1 is SGDLS and CDR2 YYNGEE. J lost 5 bases, V lost 2 bases, and 5 bases had no gene match. CDR3 residues: CASSVASGGDTQYF. In DNA, the CDR3 is TGTGCCAGCAGCGTGGCTAGCGGCGGAGATACGCAGTATTTT.